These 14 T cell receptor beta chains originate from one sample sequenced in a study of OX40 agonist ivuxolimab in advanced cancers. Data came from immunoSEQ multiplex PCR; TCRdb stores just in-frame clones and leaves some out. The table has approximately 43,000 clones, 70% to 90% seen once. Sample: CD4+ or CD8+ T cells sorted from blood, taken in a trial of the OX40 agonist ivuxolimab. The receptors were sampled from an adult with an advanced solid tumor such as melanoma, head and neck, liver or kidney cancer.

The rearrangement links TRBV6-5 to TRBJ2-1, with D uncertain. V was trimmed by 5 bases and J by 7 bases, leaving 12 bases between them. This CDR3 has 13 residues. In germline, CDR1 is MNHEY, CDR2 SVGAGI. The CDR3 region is CASSRGSGNEQFF. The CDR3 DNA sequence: TGTGCCAGCAGTAGAGGATCTGGGAATGAGCAGTTCTTC.

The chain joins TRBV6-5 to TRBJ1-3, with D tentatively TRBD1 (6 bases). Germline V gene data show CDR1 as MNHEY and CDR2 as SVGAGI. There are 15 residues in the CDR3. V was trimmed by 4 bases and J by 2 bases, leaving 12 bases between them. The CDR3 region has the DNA TGTGCCAGCAGTTCCACCGCAGGGGCTGGAAACACCATATATTTT. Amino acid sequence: CASSSTAGAGNTIYF.

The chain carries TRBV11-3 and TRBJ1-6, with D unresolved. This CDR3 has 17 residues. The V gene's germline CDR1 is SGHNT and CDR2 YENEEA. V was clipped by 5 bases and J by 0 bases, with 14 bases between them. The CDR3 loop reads CASSARSLSSYNSPLHF. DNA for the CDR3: TGTGCCAGCAGCGCACGTTCCTTGAGCTCCTATAATTCACCCCTCCACTTT.

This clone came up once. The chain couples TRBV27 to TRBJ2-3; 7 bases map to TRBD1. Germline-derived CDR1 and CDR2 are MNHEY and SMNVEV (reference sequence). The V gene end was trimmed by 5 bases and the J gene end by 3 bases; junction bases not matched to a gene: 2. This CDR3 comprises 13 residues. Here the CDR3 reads CASSRQGTDTQYF. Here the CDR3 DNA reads TGTGCCAGCAGTCGACAGGGTACAGATACGCAGTATTTT.

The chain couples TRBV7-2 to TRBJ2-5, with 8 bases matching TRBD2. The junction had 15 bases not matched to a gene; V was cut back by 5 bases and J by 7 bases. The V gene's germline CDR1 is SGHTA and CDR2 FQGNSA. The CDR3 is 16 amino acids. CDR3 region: CASSPLAGGAVGTQYF. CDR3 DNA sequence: TGTGCCAGCAGCCCGCTAGCGGGTGGGGCGGTAGGGACCCAGTACTTC.

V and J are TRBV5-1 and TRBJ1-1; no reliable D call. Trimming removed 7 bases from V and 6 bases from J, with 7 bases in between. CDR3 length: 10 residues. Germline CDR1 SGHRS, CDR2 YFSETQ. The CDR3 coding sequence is TGCGCCAGCGAGTCCCCTGAAGCTTTCTTT. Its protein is CASESPEAFF.

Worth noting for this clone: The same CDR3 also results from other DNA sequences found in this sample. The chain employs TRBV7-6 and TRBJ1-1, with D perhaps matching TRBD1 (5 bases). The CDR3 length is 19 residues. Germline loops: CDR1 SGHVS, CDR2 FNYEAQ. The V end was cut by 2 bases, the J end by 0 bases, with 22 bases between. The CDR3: CASSLSAPGRGTMNTEAFF. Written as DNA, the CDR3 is TGTGCCAGCAGCTTAAGCGCTCCGGGACGGGGGACCATGAACACTGAAGCTTTCTTT.

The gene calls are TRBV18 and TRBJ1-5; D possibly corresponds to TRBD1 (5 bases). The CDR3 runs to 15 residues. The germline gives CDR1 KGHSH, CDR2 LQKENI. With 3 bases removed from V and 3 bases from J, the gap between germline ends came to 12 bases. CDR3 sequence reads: CASSPTGRLNQPQHF. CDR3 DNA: TGTGCCAGCTCACCGACGGGACGGCTCAATCAGCCCCAGCATTTT.

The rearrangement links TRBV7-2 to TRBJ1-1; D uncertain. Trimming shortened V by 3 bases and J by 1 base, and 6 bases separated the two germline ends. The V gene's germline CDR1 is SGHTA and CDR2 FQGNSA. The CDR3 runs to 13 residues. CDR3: CASSFFRNTEAFF. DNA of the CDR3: TGTGCCAGCAGCTTCTTTCGGAACACTGAAGCTTTCTTT. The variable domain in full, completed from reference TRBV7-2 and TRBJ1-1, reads GAGVSQSPSNKVTEKGKDVELRCDPISGHTALYWYRQSLGQGLEFLIYFQGNSAPDKSGLPSDRFSAERTGGSVSTLTIQRTQQEDSAVYLCASSFFRNTEAFFGQGTRLTVV.

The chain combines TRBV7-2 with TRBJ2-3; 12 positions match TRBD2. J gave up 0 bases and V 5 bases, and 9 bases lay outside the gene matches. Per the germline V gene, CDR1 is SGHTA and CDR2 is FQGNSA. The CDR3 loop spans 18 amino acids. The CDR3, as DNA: TGTGCCAGCAGCACCAGCCGACTAGCGGGGGCTAGCACAGATACGCAGTATTTT. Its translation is CASSTSRLAGASTDTQYF.

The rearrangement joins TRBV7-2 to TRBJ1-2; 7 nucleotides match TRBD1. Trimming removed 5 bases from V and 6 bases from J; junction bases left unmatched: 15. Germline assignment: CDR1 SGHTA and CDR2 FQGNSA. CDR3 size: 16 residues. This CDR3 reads CASSLGGFSEVNGYTF. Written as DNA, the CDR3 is TGTGCCAGCAGCCTAGGGGGCTTCTCCGAGGTCAATGGCTACACCTTC.

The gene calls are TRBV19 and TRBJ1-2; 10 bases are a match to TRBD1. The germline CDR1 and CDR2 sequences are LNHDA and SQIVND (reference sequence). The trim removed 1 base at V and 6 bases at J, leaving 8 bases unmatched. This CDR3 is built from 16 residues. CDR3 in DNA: TGTGCCAGTAGTATAGGAGACAGGGGGCGCGTGGATGGCTACACCTTC. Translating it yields CASSIGDRGRVDGYTF.

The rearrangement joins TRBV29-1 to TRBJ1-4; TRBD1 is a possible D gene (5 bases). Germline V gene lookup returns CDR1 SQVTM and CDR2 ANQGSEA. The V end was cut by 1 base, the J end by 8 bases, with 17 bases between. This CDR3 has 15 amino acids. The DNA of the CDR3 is TGCAGCGTTGAAGGGTCTGGGGCCCCGGGAGAAAAACTGTTTTTT. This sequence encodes CSVEGSGAPGEKLFF.

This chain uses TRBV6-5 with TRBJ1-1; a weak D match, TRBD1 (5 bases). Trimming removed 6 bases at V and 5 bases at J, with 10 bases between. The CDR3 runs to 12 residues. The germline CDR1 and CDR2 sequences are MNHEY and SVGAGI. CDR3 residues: CASSRGYTEAFF. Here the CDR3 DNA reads TGTGCCAGCAGCCGGGGGTATACTGAAGCTTTCTTT.